This TCR beta chain comes out of a study of cytomegalovirus exposure and HLA in healthy donors. PCR amplification relied on 60 Vbeta primers (plus 13 Jbeta primers). TCRdb keeps only in-frame clones here, not all; method: immunoSEQ multiplex PCR. The sample yields about 200,000 clones, around 80% seen once. V dropped 5 bases and J dropped 6 bases, with 12 bases sitting between them. Germline V gene lookup returns CDR1 SGHTA and CDR2 FQGNSA. The CDR3 is made up of 13 amino acids. Points from the study as a whole: Several of the most significant clusters appeared linked to common viral pathogens, based on a later analysis.

This clone was recorded once. Antigen specificity is unknown. Sampled while nominally healthy, donors likely had unrecorded immune exposures. The V gene is TRBV7-2, the J gene TRBJ2-3, with a possible D match to TRBD2 (5 bases). This TCR came from a man under 40 in good health and CMV-seronegative. Sample: PBMCs. CDR3 DNA: TGTGCCAGCAGCCTTAATCGCGGGGATACGCAGTATTTT. Amino acid sequence: CASSLNRGDTQYF. The full variable domain, with the rest looked up from reference TRBV7-2 and TRBJ2-3, is GAGVSQSPSNKVTEKGKDVELRCDPISGHTALYWYRQSLGQGLEFLIYFQGNSAPDKSGLPSDRFSAERTGGSVSTLTIQRTQQEDSAVYLCASSLNRGDTQYFGPGTRLTVL.